These T cell receptor beta chains were read from a single sample in a study of tumor-infiltrating lymphocytes in primary liver carcinoma. TCRdb ran MiXCR on the multiplex PCR reads and lists one entry per CDR3 protein. Here the sample spans approximately 340,000 distinct CDR3 sequences, roughly 61% being singletons. Input material: peripheral blood. Receptors originate from a man aged 40-55 years with primary liver carcinoma and hepatitis B virus infection. CDR3s include the opening cysteine and the closing phenylalanine or tryptophan. A D gene is named only where the DNA matches it firmly. Some rows have no size entry. The others give once, few or many, or a class for an expanded clone.

TRBJ2-3 | 13 | TRBV11-2 | . | once | CASSRPITDTQCF | TGTGCCAGCAGCCGACCTATCACAGATACGCAGTGTTTT
TRBJ2-7 | 16 | TRBV4-2 | . | . | CASSQARGTRVYEQYF | TGCGCCAGCAGCCAGGCACGCGGGACAAGGGTATACGAACAGTACTTC
TRBJ1-5 | 14 | TRBV12-3/TRBV12-4 | . | . | CANSLGYSNQPQHF | TGTGCCAACAGTTTAGGTTATAGCAATCAACCCCAGCATTTT
TRBJ2-3 | 20 | TRBV6-1 | . | . | CASSEGFTATIQIGTDTQYF | TGTGCCAGCAGTGAAGGTTTTACAGCCACTATACAAATTGGCACAGATACGCAGTATTTT
TRBJ1-2 | 13 | TRBV28 | . | . | CASGQLPNYGYTF | TGTGCCAGCGGTCAGCTCCCCAACTATGGCTACACCTTC
TRBJ1-3 | 15 | TRBV11-2 | . | . | CASSWAEDFGNTIYF | TGTGCCAGCAGCTGGGCAGAGGATTTTGGAAACACCATATATTTT
TRBJ1-5 | 12 | TRBV6-6 | . | many | CASKDGNQPQHF | TGTGCCAGCAAAGATGGCAATCAGCCCCAGCATTTT
TRBJ2-1 | 13 | TRBV4-3 | . | . | CASSQPGNSEQFF | TGCGCCAGCAGTCAACCCGGGAACAGTGAGCAGTTCTTC
TRBJ2-7 | 15 | TRBV6-1 | TRBD2 | once | CASSRRLADTYEQYF | TGTGCCAGCAGTAGGCGACTAGCGGATACCTACGAGCAGTACTTC
TRBJ2-7 | 17 | TRBV11-3 | . | . | CASSLDLLGAVGGEQYF | TGTGCCAGCAGCTTAGACCTTTTAGGGGCCGTGGGGGGTGAGCAGTACTTC
TRBJ2-3 | 12 | TRBV5-4 | . | . | CVSSVFVDTQYF | TGTGTCAGCAGCGTGTTCGTGGATACGCAGTATTTT
TRBJ2-2 | 14 | TRBV19 | TRBD2 | . | CASSQASGTGELFF | TGTGCCAGTAGCCAGGCTAGCGGTACCGGGGAGCTGTTTTTT
TRBJ1-4 | 13 | TRBV11-1 | . | many | CASSYRRNEKLFF | TGTGCCAGCAGTTACAGGCGTAATGAAAAACTGTTTTTT
TRBJ1-4 | 13 | TRBV5-4 | . | . | CASSSVGDEKLFF | TGTGCCAGCAGCTCGGTGGGGGATGAAAAACTGTTTTTT
TRBJ2-2 | 16 | TRBV6-2/TRBV6-3 | . | many | CASSYSTQIRTGELFF | TGTGCCAGCAGTTACTCGACCCAAATTCGGACCGGGGAGCTGTTTTTT
TRBJ2-5 | 15 | TRBV19 | . | . | CASRQRDVIQETQYF | TGTGCCAGTAGACAACGGGACGTCATTCAAGAGACCCAGTACTTC
TRBJ2-7 | 14 | TRBV11-2 | TRBD1 | . | CARSRTGGSYEKYF | TGTGCCAGGAGCCGGACAGGGGGCTCCTACGAGAAGTACTTC
TRBJ2-3 | 17 | TRBV11-2 | . | . | CASSVLETGLLTDTQYF | TGTGCCAGCAGCGTATTAGAGACAGGACTCCTCACAGATACGCAGTATTTT
TRBJ2-5 | 13 | TRBV11-2 | TRBD1 | . | CVSSLDRVETQYF | TGTGTCAGCAGTCTAGACAGGGTGGAGACCCAGTACTTC
TRBJ2-1 | 16 | TRBV28 | TRBD1 | once | CASRDRAGTSFNEQFF | TGTGCCAGCAGAGACAGGGCCGGTACAAGTTTCAATGAGCAGTTCTTC
TRBJ1-6 | 16 | TRBV6-1 | TRBD1 | many | CASSEGSGTANSPLHF | TGTGCCAGCAGTGAAGGATCCGGGACAGCGAATTCACCCCTCCACTTT
TRBJ1-1 | 14 | TRBV13 | TRBD1 | many | CASSRTGVNTEAFF | TGTGCCAGCAGCCGGACAGGGGTGAACACTGAAGCTTTCTTT
TRBJ2-5 | 12 | TRBV6-1 | . | few | CVSSESLLTQYF | TGTGTCAGCAGTGAATCGTTGCTGACCCAGTACTTC
TRBJ1-5 | 15 | TRBV6-5 | . | . | CASSLSGENNQPQHF | TGTGCCAGTAGCCTCTCAGGGGAAAACAATCAGCCCCAGCATTTT
TRBJ1-2 | 13 | TRBV12-3/TRBV12-4 | . | few | CASSFRGSYGYTF | TGTGCCAGCAGTTTCCGGGGCTCATATGGCTACACCTTC
TRBJ1-5 | 13 | TRBV6-5 | . | once | CASSYSKGQPQLF | TGTGCCAGCAGTTACTCGAAGGGTCAGCCCCAGCTTTTT
TRBJ2-6 | 21 | TRBV6-2/TRBV6-3 | TRBD1 | . | CASSHSYTLDRAWSGANVLTF | TGTGCCAGCAGCCACTCGTATACCCTAGACAGGGCTTGGTCCGGGGCCAACGTCCTGACTTTC
TRBJ2-5 | 15 | TRBV13 | TRBD1 | . | CASSWDRGRGETQYF | TGTGCCAGCAGCTGGGACAGGGGGCGAGGAGAGACCCAGTACTTC
TRBJ2-7 | 14 | TRBV11-2 | . | . | CASRIDWSSYGQHF | TGTGCCAGCAGAATAGACTGGAGCTCCTACGGGCAGCACTTC
TRBJ2-1 | 16 | TRBV5-5 | . | many | CASSLIRGFVYNEQFF | TGTGCCAGCAGCCTCATACGGGGGTTCGTATACAATGAGCAGTTCTTC